This T cell receptor beta chain emerged from a study of blood T cells in healthy people across ages. On this clonotype: What it binds is unknown.

Combining a sample-barcoded 5' primer with a J-beta primer mix, a second PCR ran for 7 to 11 cycles. A 12-random-nucleotide template-switch adaptor tagged each cDNA molecule. TCRdb independently ran MiXCR on the 5' RACE reads; one entry per CDR3 protein. In the table there are roughly 1.7 million distinct CDR3 sequences, 30% to 35% of which are singletons. Study observations and caveats: Versus aged donors, long-lived donors had higher diversity and more naive CD4+ cells.

This clonotype was obtained from a woman between 25 and 40 years old in good health. The specimen sequenced was blood.

Here the CDR3 reads CASSILVGQGINEQFF. The CDR3 coding sequence is TGTGCCAGTAGTATATTAGTGGGACAGGGGATCAATGAGCAGTTCTTC. The chain is built from TRBV19 and TRBJ2-1; 10 positions agree with TRBD1. J lost 6 bases, V lost 2 bases, and 7 bases had no gene match. The CDR3 has 16 residues. Germline CDR1 and CDR2: LNHDA and SQIVND (reference sequence).